This T cell receptor beta chain is drawn from a study of radiation and T cells in renal cell carcinoma. Time point specified: blood 4 weeks post-SBRT, at nephrectomy. Treatment meaning: 15 Gy SBRT to primary tumor, nephrectomy 4 weeks later. Nephrectomy followed 15 Gy stereotactic body radiation by 4 weeks. Serial blood draws occurred at baseline and 2 and 4 weeks post-SBRT. This renal cell carcinoma was of the clear cell type. General observations from the study: From baseline, blood top tumor clonotypes peaked at 2 weeks post-radiation.

The data were produced by immunoSEQ multiplex PCR, yet TCRdb's version contains in-frame clones alone and is incomplete. The repertoire holds 140,000 to 150,000 clones, less than 90% seen once, with less than 20% in the top ten. Germline V gene sequence: CDR1 SGHRS, CDR2 YFSETQ. CDR3 length: 16 residues. The V end lost 0 bases, the J end lost 0 bases, and 9 bases lay between the germline ends. Note on this clone: The antigen is undetermined.

The receptor's source is a woman in her fifties or sixties with renal cell carcinoma. The starting material was blood, obtained from a patient whose treatment included radiotherapy and nephrectomy. This chain uses TRBV5-1 with TRBJ2-2, with D uncertain. Here the CDR3 reads CASSLDSVSNTGELFF. The CDR3 bases are TGCGCCAGCAGCTTGGATTCGGTATCGAACACCGGGGAGCTGTTTTTT.